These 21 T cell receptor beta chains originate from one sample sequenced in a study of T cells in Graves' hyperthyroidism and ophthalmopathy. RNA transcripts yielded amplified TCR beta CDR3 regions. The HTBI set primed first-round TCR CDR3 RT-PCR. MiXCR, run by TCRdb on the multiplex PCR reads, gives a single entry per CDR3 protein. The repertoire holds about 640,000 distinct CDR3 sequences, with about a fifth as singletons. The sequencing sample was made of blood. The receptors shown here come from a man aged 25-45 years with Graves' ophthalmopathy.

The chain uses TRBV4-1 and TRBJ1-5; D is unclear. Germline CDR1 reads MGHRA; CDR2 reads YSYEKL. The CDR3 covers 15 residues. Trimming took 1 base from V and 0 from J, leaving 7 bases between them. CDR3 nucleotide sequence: TGCGCCAGCAGCCAAGTCGTTAATAGCAATCAGCCCCAGCATTTT. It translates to CASSQVVNSNQPQHF.

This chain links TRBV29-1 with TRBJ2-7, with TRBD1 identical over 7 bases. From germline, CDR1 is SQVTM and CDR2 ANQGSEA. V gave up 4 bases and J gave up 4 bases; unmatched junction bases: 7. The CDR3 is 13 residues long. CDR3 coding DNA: TGCAGCGTTGTAGGGCAGGGGGTTTACGAGCAGTACTTC. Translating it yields CSVVGQGVYEQYF.

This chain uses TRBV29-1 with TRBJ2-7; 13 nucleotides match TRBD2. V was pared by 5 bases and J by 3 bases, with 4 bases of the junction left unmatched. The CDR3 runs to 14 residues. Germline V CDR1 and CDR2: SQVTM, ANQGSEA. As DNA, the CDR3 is TGCAGCGTTCGGACTAGCGGGAGCCTCTACGAGCAGTACTTC. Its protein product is CSVRTSGSLYEQYF.

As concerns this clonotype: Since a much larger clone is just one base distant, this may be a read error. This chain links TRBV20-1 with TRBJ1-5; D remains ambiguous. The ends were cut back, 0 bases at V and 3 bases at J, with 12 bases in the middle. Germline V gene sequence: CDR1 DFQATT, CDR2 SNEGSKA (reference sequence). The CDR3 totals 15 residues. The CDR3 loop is CSARDDSRNNQPQHF. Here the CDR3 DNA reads TGCAGTGCTAGAGATGACTCCAGAAACAATCAGCCCCAGCATTTT.

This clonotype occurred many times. CDR3 residues: CASSYGTSGRGQETQYF. The CDR3 DNA reads TGTGCCAGCAGTTACGGGACTAGCGGGAGAGGACAAGAGACCCAGTACTTC. The V and J genes are TRBV6-5 and TRBJ2-5; TRBD2 matches at 14 bases. The CDR3 is 17 residues long. Germline V CDR1 and CDR2: MNHEY, SVGAGI. V lost 2 bases to trimming and J lost 2 bases; unmatched junction nucleotides: 4.

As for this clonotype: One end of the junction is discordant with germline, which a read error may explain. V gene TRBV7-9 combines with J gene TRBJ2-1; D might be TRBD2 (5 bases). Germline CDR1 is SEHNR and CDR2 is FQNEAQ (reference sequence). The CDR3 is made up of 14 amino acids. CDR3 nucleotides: TGTGCTAGCAGCTTAGATACGGGGTGGCATGAGCAGTTCTTC. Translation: CASSLDTGWHEQFF.

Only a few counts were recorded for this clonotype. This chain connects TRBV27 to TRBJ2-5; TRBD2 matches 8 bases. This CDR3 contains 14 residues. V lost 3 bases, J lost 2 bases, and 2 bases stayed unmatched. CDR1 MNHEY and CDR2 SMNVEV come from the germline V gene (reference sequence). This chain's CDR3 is CASSFIAGQETQYF. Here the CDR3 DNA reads TGTGCCAGCAGTTTTATAGCGGGACAAGAGACCCAGTACTTC.

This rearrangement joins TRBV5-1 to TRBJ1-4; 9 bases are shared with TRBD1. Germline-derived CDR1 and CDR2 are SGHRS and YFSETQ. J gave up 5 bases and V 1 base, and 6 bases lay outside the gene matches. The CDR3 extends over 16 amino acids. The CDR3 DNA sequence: TGCGCCAGCAGCTTGTCCGGGACAGGGAAAAATGAAAAACTGTTTTTT. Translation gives CASSLSGTGKNEKLFF.

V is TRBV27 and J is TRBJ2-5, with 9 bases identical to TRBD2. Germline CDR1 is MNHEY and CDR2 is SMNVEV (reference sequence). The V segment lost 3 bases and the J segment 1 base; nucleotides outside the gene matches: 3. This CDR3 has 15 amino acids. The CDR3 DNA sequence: TGTGCCAGCAGTTTGACGCGGGAGGGCCAAGAGACCCAGTACTTC. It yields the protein CASSLTREGQETQYF.

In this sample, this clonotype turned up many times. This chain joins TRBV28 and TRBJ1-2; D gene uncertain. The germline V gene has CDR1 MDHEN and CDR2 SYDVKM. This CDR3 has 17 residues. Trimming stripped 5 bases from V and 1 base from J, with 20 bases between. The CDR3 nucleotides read TGTGCCAGCAGTCACTCCCCAGGTCAAAATTATAACTATGGCTACACCTTC. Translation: CASSHSPGQNYNYGYTF.

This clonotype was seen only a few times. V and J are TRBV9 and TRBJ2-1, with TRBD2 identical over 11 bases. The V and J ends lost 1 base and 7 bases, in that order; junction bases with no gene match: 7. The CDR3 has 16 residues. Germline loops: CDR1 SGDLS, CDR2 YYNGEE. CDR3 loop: CASSVSSGRASNEQFF. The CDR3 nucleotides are TGTGCCAGCAGCGTAAGTAGCGGGAGGGCCTCAAATGAGCAGTTCTTC.

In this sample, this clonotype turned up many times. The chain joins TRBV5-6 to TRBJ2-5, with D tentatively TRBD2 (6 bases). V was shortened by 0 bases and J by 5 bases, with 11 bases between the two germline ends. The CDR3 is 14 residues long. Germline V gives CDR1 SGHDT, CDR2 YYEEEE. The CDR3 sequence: CASSLVLAGETQYF. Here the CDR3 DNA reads TGTGCCAGCAGCTTGGTACTAGCTGGGGAGACCCAGTACTTC.

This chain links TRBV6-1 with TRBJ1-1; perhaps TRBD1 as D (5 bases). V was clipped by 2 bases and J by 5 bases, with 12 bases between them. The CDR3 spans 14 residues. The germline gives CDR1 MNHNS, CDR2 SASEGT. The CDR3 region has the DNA TGTGCCAGCAGTGAACAGGGAGGCAGGACTGAAGCTTTCTTT. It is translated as CASSEQGGRTEAFF.

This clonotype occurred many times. The CDR3, as DNA: TGTGCCAGCAGTTTGGGGGTTAGGGACGAGCAGTACTTC. Amino acid sequence: CASSLGVRDEQYF. The chain employs TRBV28 and TRBJ2-7; the D gene could be TRBD1 or TRBD2 (5 bases each). The CDR3 totals 13 residues. The germline CDR1 and CDR2 sequences are MDHEN and SYDVKM. Trimming shortened V by 3 bases and J by 5 bases, and 11 bases separated the two germline ends.

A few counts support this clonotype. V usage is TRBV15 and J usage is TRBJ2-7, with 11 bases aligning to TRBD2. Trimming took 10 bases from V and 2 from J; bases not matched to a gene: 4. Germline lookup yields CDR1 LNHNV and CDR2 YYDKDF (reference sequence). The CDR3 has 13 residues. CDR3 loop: CAIGLAGTYEQYF. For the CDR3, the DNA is TGTGCCATTGGACTAGCGGGTACCTACGAGCAGTACTTC.

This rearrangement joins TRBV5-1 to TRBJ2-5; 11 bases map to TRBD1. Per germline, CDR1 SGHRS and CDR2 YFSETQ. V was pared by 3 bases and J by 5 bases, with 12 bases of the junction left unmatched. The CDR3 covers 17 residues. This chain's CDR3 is CASSYTTGQGARETQYF. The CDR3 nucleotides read TGCGCCAGCAGCTACACAACCGGACAGGGGGCGCGTGAGACCCAGTACTTC.

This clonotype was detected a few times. DNA for the CDR3: TGTGCCAGCAGCCAGGAACACTCTGGAAACACCATATATTTT. This sequence encodes CASSQEHSGNTIYF. The chain employs TRBV3-1 and TRBJ1-3; D gene unclear. V was clipped by 3 bases and J by 0 bases, with 6 bases between them. The CDR3 consists of 14 residues. From germline, CDR1 is LGHDT and CDR2 YNNKEL (reference sequence).

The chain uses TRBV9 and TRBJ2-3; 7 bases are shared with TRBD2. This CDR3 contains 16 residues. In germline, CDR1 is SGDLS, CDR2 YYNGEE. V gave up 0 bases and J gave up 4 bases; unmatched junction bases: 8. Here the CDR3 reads CASSVGGGSVADTQYF. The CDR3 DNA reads TGTGCCAGCAGCGTAGGAGGCGGGAGTGTCGCAGATACGCAGTATTTT.

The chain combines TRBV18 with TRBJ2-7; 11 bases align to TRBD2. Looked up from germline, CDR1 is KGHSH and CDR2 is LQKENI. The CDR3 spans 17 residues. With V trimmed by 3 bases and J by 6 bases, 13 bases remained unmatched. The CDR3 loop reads CASSPPLTSGSTSEQYF. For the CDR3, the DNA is TGTGCCAGCTCACCTCCCCTCACTAGCGGGAGTACCTCCGAGCAGTACTTC.

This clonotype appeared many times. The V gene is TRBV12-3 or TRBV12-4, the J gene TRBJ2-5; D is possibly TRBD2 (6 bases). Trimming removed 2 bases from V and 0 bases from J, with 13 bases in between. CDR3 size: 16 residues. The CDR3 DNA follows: TGTGCCAGCAGTTTATATCCCAGGGAGGACCAAGAGACCCAGTACTTC. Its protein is CASSLYPREDQETQYF.

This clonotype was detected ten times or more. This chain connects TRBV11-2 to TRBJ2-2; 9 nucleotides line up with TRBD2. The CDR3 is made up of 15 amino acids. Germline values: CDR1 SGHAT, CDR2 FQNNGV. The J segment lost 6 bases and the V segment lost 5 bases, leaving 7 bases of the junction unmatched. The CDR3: CASSPNGGRAGELFF. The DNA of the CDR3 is TGTGCCAGCAGCCCTAATGGCGGGAGGGCCGGGGAGCTGTTTTTT.